This T cell receptor beta chain was obtained from a study of blood T cell repertoires in COVID-19. Study as a whole: Nucleic acid was either cDNA or gDNA, and it came from T cells, B-cell-depleted T cells, or PBMCs.

CDR3 size: 14 residues. CDR1 is SGHRS and CDR2 is YFSETQ in the germline V gene. V was clipped by 3 bases and J by 4 bases; unmatched bases: 3. Sequencing used immunoSEQ multiplex PCR; TCRdb keeps in-frame clones, though not all of them. The sample lists 280,000 or so clones, about 85% occurring once. The clonotype comes from a woman aged 50 to 65 who had recovered from COVID-19. The specimen sequenced was PBMCs or T cells enriched from blood (not recorded which). V gene TRBV5-1 combines with J gene TRBJ1-2; TRBD1 matches 10 bases. The CDR3 is CASSWTGGTYGYTF. DNA for the CDR3: TGCGCCAGCAGCTGGACAGGGGGAACCTATGGCTACACCTTC.